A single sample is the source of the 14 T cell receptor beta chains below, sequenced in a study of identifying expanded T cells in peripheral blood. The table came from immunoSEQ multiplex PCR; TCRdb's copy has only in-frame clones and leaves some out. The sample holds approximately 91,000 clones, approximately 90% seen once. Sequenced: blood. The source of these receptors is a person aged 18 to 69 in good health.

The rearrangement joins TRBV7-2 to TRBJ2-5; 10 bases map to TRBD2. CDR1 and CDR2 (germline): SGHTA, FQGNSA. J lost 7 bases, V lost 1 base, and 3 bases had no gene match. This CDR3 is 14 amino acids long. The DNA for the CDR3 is TGTGCCAGCAGCTTAGGGACTAGCGGAGGGACCCAGTACTTC. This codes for CASSLGTSGGTQYF.

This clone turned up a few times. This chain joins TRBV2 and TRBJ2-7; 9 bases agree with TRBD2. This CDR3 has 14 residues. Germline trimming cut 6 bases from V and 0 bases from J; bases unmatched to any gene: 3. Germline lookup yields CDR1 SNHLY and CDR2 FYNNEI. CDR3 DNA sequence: TGTGCCAGCAGCCTAGCGGGGAACTCCTACGAGCAGTACTTC. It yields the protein CASSLAGNSYEQYF.

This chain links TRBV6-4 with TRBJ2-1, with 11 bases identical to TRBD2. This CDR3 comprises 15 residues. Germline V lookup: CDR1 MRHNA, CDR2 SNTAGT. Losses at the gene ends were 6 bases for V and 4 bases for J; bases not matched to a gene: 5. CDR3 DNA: TGTGCCAGCAGCCGAGGGACTAGCGGTTACAATGAGCAGTTCTTC. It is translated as CASSRGTSGYNEQFF.

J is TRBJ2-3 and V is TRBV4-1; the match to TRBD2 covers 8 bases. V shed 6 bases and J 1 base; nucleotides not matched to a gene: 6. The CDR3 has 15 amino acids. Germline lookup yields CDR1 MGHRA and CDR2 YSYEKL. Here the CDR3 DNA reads TGCGCCAGCAGTCGTTCGGGGGGGCGCACAGATACGCAGTATTTT. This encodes CASSRSGGRTDTQYF.

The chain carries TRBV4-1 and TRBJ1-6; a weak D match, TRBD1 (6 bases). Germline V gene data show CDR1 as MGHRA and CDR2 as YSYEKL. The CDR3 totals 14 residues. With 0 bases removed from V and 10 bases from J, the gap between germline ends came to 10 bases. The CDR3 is CASSQERGGSPLHF. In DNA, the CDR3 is TGCGCCAGCAGCCAAGAAAGGGGGGGATCACCCCTCCACTTT.

CDR3 region: CASSPPTGRRTEAFF. For the CDR3, the DNA is TGTGCCAGCAGCCCTCCGACAGGCCGACGGACTGAAGCTTTCTTT. The J gene is TRBJ1-1, the V gene TRBV6-5; D perhaps matches TRBD1 (6 bases). The CDR3 is 15 residues long. The ends were cut back, 6 bases at V and 5 bases at J, with 19 bases in the middle. Germline V lookup: CDR1 MNHEY, CDR2 SVGAGI.

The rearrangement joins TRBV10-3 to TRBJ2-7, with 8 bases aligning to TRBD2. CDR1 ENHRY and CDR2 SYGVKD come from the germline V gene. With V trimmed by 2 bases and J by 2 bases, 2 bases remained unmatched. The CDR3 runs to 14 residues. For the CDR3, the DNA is TGTGCCATCAGTGAGGCGGGAGGCGCCTACGAGCAGTACTTC. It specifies CAISEAGGAYEQYF.

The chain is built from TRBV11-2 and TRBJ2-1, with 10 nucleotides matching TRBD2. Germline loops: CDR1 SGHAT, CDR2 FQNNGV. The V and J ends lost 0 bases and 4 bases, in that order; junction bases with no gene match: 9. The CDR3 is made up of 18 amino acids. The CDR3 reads CASSLEEIAGGYYNEQFF. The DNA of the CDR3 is TGTGCCAGCAGCTTAGAAGAGATAGCGGGGGGTTATTACAATGAGCAGTTCTTC. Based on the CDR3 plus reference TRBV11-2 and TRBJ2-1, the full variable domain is EAGVAQSPRYKIIEKRQSVAFWCNPISGHATLYWYQQILGQGPKLLIQFQNNGVVDDSQLPKDRFSAERLKGVDSTLKIQPAKLEDSAVYLCASSLEEIAGGYYNEQFFGPGTRLTVL.

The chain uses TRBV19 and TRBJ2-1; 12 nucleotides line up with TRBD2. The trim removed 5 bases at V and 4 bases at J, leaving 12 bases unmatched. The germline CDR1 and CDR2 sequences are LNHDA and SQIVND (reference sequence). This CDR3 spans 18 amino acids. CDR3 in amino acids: CASSRLTSGSGGYNEQFF. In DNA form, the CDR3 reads TGTGCCAGTAGTCGTTTGACTAGCGGGAGTGGCGGGTACAATGAGCAGTTCTTC.

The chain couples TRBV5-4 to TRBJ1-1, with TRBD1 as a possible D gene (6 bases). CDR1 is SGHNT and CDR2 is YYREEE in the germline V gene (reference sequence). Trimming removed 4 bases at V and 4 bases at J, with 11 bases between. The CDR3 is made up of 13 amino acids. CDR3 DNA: TGTGCCAGCAGCCAAACAGGGATCACTGAAGCTTTCTTT. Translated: CASSQTGITEAFF.

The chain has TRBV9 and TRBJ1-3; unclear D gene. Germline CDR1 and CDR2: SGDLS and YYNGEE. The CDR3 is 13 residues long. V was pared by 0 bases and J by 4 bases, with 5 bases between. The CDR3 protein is CASSVDGGNTIYF. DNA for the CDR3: TGTGCCAGCAGCGTAGATGGGGGAAACACCATATATTTT.

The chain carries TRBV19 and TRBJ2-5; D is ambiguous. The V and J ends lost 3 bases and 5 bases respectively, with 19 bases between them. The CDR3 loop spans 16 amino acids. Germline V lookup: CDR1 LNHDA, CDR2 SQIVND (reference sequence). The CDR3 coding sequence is TGTGCCAGTAGTATCCCACCGGGTCCCGGGCAGGAGACCCAGTACTTC. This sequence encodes CASSIPPGPGQETQYF.

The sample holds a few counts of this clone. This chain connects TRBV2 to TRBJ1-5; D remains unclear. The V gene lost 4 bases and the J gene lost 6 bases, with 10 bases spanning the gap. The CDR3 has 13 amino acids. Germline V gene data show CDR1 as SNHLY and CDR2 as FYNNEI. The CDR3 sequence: CASSGGLGQPQHF. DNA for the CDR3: TGTGCCAGCAGTGGAGGGTTGGGTCAGCCCCAGCATTTT.

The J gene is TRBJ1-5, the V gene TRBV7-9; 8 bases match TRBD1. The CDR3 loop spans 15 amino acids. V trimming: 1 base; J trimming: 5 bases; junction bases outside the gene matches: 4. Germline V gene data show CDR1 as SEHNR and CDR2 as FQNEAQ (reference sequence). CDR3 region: CASSLEDRADQPQHF. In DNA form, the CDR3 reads TGTGCCAGCAGCTTAGAGGACAGGGCGGATCAGCCCCAGCATTTT.